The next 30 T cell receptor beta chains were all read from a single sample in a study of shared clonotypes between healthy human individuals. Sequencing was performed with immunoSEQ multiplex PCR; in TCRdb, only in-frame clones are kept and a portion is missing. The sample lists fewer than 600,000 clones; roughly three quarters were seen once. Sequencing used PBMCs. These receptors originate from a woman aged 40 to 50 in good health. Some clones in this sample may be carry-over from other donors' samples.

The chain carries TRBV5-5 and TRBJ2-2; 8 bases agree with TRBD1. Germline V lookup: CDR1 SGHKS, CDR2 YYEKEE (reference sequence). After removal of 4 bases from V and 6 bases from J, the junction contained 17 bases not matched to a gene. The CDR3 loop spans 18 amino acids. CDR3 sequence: CASSLTGRGQGVPGELFF. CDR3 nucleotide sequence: TGTGCCAGCAGCCTCACCGGCAGGGGGCAAGGTGTCCCCGGGGAGCTGTTTTTT. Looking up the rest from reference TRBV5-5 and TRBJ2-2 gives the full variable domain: DAGVTQSPTHLIKTRGQQVTLRCSPISGHKSVSWYQQVLGQGPQFIFQYYEKEERGRGNFPDRFSARQFPNYSSELNVNALLLGDSALYLCASSLTGRGQGVPGELFFGEGSRLTVL.

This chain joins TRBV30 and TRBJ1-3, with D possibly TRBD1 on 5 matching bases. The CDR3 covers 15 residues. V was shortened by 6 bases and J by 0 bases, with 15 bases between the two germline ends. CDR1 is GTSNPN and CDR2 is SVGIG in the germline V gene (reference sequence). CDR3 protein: CACHSRDSSGNTIYF. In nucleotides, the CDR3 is TGTGCCTGCCACTCCCGGGACTCCTCTGGAAACACCATATATTTT.

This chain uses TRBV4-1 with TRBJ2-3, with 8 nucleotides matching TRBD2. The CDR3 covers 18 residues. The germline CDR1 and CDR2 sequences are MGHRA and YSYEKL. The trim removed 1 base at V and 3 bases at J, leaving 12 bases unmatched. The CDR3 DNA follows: TGCGCCAGCAGCCAAGTGGTTGGTCGTGGCGGGAGGACAGATACGCAGTATTTT. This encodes CASSQVVGRGGRTDTQYF.

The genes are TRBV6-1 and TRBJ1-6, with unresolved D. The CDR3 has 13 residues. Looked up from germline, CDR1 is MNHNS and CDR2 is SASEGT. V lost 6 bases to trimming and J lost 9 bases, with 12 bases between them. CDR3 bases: TGTGCCAGCAGCCTCGGGCCCTTTTCACCCCTCCACTTT. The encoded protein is CASSLGPFSPLHF.

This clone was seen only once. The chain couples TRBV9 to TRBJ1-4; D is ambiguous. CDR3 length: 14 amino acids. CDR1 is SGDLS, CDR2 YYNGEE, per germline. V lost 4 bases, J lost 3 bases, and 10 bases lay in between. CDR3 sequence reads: CASSPSPANEKLFF. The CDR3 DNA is TGTGCCAGCAGCCCAAGTCCGGCTAATGAAAAACTGTTTTTT.

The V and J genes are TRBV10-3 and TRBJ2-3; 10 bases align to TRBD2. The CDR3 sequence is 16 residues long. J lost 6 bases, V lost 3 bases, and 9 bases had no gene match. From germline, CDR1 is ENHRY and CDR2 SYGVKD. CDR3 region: CAISDSASGSMDTQYF. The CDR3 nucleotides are TGTGCCATCAGTGATTCGGCTAGCGGGAGTATGGATACGCAGTATTTT.

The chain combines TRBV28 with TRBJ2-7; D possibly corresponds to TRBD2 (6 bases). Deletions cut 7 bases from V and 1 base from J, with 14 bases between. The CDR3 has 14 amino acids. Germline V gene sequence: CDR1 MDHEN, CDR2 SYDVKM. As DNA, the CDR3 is TGTGCCAGCAAGGGAGGCCGACTGTCCTACGAGCAGTACTTC. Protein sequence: CASKGGRLSYEQYF.

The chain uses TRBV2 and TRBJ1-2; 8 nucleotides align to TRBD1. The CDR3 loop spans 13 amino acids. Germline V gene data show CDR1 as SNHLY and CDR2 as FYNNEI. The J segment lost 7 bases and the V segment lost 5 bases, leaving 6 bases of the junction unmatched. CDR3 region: CASSTTGGAGYTF. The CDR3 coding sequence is TGTGCCAGCAGTACAACAGGGGGAGCTGGCTACACCTTC.

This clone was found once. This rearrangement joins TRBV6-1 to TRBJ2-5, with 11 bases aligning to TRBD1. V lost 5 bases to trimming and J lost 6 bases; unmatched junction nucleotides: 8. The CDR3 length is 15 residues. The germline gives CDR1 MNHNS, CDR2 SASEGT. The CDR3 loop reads CASSPSPDRGQTQYF. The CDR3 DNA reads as TGTGCCAGCAGTCCCAGCCCGGACAGGGGGCAGACCCAGTACTTC.

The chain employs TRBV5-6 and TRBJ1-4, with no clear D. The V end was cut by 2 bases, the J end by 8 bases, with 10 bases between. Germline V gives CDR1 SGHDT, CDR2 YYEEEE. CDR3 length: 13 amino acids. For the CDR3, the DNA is TGTGCCAGCAGCTTTTTCCCTGGGGAAAAACTGTTTTTT. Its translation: CASSFFPGEKLFF.

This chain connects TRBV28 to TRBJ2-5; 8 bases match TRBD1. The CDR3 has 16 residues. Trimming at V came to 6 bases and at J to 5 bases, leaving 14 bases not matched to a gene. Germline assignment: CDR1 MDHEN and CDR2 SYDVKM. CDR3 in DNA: TGTGCCAGCAGCTCCCGGAGCAGGGGGCTCGGGGAGACCCAGTACTTC. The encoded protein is CASSSRSRGLGETQYF.

CDR3 loop: CASSQGLATYEQYF. As DNA, the CDR3 is TGCGCCAGCAGCCAAGGACTAGCAACCTACGAGCAGTACTTC. The chain has TRBV5-1 and TRBJ2-7, with 8 bases that match TRBD2. Germline CDR1 is SGHRS and CDR2 is YFSETQ. The CDR3 is 14 amino acids. V lost 4 bases, J lost 2 bases, and 5 bases stayed unmatched.

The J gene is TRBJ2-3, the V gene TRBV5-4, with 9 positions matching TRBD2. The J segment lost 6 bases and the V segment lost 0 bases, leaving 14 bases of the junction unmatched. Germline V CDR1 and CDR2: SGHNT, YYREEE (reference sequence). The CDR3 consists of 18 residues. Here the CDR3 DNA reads TGTGCCAGCAGCTTGGGTGGAGTTTGGGCGGGGGGGGAGGATACGCAGTATTTT. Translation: CASSLGGVWAGGEDTQYF.

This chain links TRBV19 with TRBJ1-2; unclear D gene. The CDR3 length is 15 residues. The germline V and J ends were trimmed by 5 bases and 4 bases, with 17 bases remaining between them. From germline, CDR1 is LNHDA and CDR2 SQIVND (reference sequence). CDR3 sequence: CASSPGQYQSYGYTF. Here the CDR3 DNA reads TGTGCCAGTAGTCCCGGCCAGTACCAATCCTATGGCTACACCTTC.

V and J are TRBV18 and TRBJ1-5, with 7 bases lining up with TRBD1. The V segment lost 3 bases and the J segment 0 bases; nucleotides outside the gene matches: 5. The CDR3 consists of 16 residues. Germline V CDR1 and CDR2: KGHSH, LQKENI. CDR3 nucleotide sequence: TGTGCCAGCTCACCTGAGGGGGCTAATAGCAATCAGCCCCAGCATTTT. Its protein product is CASSPEGANSNQPQHF. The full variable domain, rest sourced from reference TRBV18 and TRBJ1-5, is NAGVMQNPRHLVRRRGQEARLRCSPMKGHSHVYWYRQLPEEGLKFMVYLQKENIIDESGMPKERFSAEFPKEGPSILRIQQVVRGDSAAYFCASSPEGANSNQPQHFGDGTRLSIL.

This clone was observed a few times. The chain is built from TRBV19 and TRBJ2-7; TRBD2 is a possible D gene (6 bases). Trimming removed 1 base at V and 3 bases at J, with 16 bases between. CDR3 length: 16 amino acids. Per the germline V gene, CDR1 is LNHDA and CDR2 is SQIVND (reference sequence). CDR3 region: CASSIGNRAGYYEQYF. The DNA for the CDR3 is TGTGCCAGTAGTATAGGGAACAGAGCGGGTTACTACGAGCAGTACTTC.

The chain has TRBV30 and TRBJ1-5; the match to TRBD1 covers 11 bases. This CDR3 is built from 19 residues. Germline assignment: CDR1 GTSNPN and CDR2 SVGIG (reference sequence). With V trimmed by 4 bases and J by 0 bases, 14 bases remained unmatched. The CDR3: CAWNSGQGGNTDSNQPQHF. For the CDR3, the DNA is TGTGCCTGGAACTCGGGACAGGGGGGGAATACTGATAGCAATCAGCCCCAGCATTTT.

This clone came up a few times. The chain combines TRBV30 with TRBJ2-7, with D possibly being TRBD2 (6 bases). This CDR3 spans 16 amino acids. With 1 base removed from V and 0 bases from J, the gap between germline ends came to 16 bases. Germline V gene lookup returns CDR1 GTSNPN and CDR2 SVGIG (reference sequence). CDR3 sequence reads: CAWSARGLGSSYEQYF. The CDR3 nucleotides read TGTGCCTGGAGTGCTCGGGGGTTGGGCAGCTCCTACGAGCAGTACTTC.

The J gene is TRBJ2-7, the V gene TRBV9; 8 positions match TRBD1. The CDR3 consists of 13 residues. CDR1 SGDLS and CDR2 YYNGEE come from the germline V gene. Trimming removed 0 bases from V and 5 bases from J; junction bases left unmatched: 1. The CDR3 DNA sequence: TGTGCCAGCAGCGTAGGGGGACAGGACGAGCAGTACTTC. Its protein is CASSVGGQDEQYF.

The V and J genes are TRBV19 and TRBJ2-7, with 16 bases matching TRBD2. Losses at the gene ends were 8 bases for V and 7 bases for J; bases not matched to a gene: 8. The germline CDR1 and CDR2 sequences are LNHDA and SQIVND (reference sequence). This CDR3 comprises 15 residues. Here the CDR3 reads CASGPGTSGRGEQYF. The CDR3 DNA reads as TGTGCCAGTGGTCCTGGGACTAGCGGGAGGGGTGAGCAGTACTTC.

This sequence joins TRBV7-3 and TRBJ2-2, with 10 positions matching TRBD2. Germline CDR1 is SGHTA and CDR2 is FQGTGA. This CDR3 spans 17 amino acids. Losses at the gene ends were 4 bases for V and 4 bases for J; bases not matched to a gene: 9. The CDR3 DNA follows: TGTGCCAGCAGCTCGGGAGCGGGAGGGCGTCGCACCGGGGAGCTGTTTTTT. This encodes CASSSGAGGRRTGELFF. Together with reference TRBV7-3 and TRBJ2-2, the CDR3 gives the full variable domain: GAGVSQTPSNKVTEKGKYVELRCDPISGHTALYWYRQSLGQGPEFLIYFQGTGAADDSGLPNDRFFAVRPEGSVSTLKIQRTERGDSAVYLCASSSGAGGRRTGELFFGEGSRLTVL.

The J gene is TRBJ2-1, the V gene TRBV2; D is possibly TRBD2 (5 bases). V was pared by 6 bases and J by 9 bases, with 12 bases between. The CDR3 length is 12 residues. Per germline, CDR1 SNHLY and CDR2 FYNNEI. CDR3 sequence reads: CASRDFIREQFF. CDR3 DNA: TGTGCCAGCAGGGACTTTATTCGTGAGCAGTTCTTC.

DNA for the CDR3: TGTGCCAGTATCGGGACAGGGGGCAACACAGATACGCAGTATTTT. It specifies CASIGTGGNTDTQYF. The chain links TRBV19 to TRBJ2-3; TRBD1 aligns across 12 bases. Germline V gives CDR1 LNHDA, CDR2 SQIVND (reference sequence). J lost 2 bases, V lost 7 bases, and 4 bases had no gene match. This CDR3 is built from 15 residues.

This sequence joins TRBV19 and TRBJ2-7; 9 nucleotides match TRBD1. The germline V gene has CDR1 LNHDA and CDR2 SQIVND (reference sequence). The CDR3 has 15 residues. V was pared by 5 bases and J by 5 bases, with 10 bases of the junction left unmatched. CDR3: CASSGPGQGSNEQYF. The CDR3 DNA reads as TGTGCCAGTAGTGGACCGGGACAGGGTTCCAACGAGCAGTACTTC.

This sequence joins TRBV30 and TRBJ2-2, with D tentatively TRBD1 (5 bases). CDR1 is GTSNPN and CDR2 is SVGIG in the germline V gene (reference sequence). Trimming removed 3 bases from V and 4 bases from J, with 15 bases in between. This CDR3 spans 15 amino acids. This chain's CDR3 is CAWSPGTGPTGELFF. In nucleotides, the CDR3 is TGTGCCTGGAGCCCGGGCACAGGTCCCACCGGGGAGCTGTTTTTT.

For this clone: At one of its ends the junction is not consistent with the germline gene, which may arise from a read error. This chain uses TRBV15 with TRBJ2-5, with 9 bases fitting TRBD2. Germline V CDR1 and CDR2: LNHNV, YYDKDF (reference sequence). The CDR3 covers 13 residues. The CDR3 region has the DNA TGTGCCACCAGCAGAGATCTGGGGACTAGCTTTAACTTC. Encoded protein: CATSRDLGTSFNF.

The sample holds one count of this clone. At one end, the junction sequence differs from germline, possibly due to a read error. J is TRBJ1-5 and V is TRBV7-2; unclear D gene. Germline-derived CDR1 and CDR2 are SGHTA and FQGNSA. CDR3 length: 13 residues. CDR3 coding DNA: TGTGCCAACAGCTCCTATTCCAATCAGCCCCAGCATTTT. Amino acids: CANSSYSNQPQHF.

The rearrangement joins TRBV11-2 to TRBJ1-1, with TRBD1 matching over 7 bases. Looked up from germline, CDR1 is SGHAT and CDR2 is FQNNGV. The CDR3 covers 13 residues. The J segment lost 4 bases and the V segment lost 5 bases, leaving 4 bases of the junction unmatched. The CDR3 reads CASSPNRGTEAFF. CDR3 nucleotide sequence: TGTGCCAGCAGCCCAAACAGGGGCACTGAAGCTTTCTTT.

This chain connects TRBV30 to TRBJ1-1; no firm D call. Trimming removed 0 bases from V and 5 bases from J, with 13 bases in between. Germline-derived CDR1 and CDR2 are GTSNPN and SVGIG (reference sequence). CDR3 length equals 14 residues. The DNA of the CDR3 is TGTGCCTGGAGTGTATGGTGGTTGCGGACTGAAGCTTTCTTT. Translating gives CAWSVWWLRTEAFF.

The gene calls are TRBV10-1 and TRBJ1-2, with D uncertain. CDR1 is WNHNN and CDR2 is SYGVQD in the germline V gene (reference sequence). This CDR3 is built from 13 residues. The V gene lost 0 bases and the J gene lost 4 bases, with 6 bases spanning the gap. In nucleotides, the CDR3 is TGCGCCAGCAGTGAGTCCGAAACCTATGGCTACACCTTC. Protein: CASSESETYGYTF.